This paragraph reports one TCR beta chain. Its specificity is unknown. The V and J ends lost 2 bases and 3 bases, in that order; junction bases with no gene match: 10. This CDR3 comprises 17 residues. Germline V gives CDR1 SGHTA, CDR2 FQGNSA. The entry originates in a study of cytomegalovirus exposure and HLA in healthy donors. General observations from the study: Sequencing probably produced one cluster of sequence variants that were highly shared. With later analysis, a missense DCLRE1C variant became linked to TCR beta V- and J-gene trimming. Within an earlier analysis, most TCR beta V segments proved productive either about 90% or about 30% of the time. Roughly 170 TCR beta chains were listed as cytomegalovirus-associated.

In the PCR, 60 Vbeta and 13 Jbeta primers were used. Sequenced by immunoSEQ multiplex PCR; TCRdb stores in-frame clones only, minus some. This table holds 130,000 or so clones, 82% found once. The TCR originated in a man between 18 and 29 years old in good health and CMV-seropositive. This chain links TRBV7-2 with TRBJ1-3; TRBD1 matches 7 bases. Sample: PBMCs. Written as DNA, the CDR3 is TGTGCCAGCAGCTTATGGAAGAGAGGGGGCAGTGGAAACACCATATATTTT. Its protein is CASSLWKRGGSGNTIYF. The full variable domain, rest sourced from reference TRBV7-2 and TRBJ1-3, is GAGVSQSPSNKVTEKGKDVELRCDPISGHTALYWYRQSLGQGLEFLIYFQGNSAPDKSGLPSDRFSAERTGGSVSTLTIQRTQQEDSAVYLCASSLWKRGGSGNTIYFGEGSWLTVV.